This T cell receptor beta chain came from a study of shared clonotypes between healthy human individuals. About the study: For every donor, three CD4 naive, three CD4 memory, two CD8 naive and one CD8 memory plates were used.

The V gene end was trimmed by 1 base and the J gene end by 2 bases; junction bases not matched to a gene: 5. The CDR3 has 16 residues. Germline CDR1 reads SEHNR; CDR2 reads FQNEAQ (reference sequence). CD8 cells regarded as naive lacked CD45RO, were positively chosen for CCR7, and omitted terminally differentiated effector memory CD45RA+ cells. With respect to this clone: The antigen is unknown.

Notes on the study in general: The study sampled only blood, and tissue repertoires likely differ.

In the authors' workflow: Filtering was not the same, since immunoSEQ gave junction-only sequences without quality scores. The repertoire was sequenced with immunoSEQ multiplex PCR; TCRdb's copy has only in-frame clones and lacks some. D and trimming come from the DNA, and the V and J calls and clone size come from that table. Among roughly 2 million clones, roughly 95% were seen once, and the ten largest hold 1.1%. The sequencing sample was made of naive CD8+ T cells sorted from blood. The clonotype comes from a man younger than 35 in good health. The chain uses TRBV7-9 and TRBJ2-3; 8 bases are shared with TRBD2. This CDR3 reads CASSLEAGGFTDTQYF. The DNA of the CDR3 is TGTGCCAGCAGCTTAGAGGCGGGAGGTTTCACAGATACGCAGTATTTT.